The 22 T cell receptor beta chains in this list originate from one sample, sequenced in a study of blood T cell repertoires in COVID-19. Clones were read by immunoSEQ multiplex PCR, and TCRdb kept only the in-frame ones, dropping some. This sample yields a few hundred thousand clones, of which around 87% are seen a single time; under 2% belongs to the top ten. Sequenced input: PBMCs or T cells enriched from blood (not recorded which). These receptors were obtained from a woman in her forties or fifties who had recovered from COVID-19.

The rearrangement uses TRBV27 and TRBJ1-6; 9 bases map to TRBD1. The CDR3 has 16 amino acids. The junction had 11 bases not matched to a gene; V was cut back by 7 bases and J by 7 bases. Germline V CDR1 and CDR2: MNHEY, SMNVEV (reference sequence). The CDR3 DNA follows: TGTGCCAGCATCCCGGGACAGGGTTTAGGAAATTCACCCCTCCACTTT. Its translation is CASIPGQGLGNSPLHF.

V usage is TRBV7-9 and J usage is TRBJ1-2, with 8 bases fitting TRBD1. The CDR3 spans 18 residues. Germline values: CDR1 SEHNR, CDR2 FQNEAQ (reference sequence). J was trimmed by 1 base and V by 5 bases; bases with no gene match: 15. CDR3 bases: TGTGCCAGCAGCGACCCCAGACAGGGGCGAAACCTTAACTATGGCTACACCTTC. It specifies CASSDPRQGRNLNYGYTF.

This clone has a handful of counts. This chain links TRBV6-5 with TRBJ2-3; a possible D gene is TRBD1 (6 bases). This CDR3 comprises 15 residues. Between the trimmed V and J ends, which lost 6 bases and 3 bases, there was a span of 16 bases. In germline, CDR1 is MNHEY, CDR2 SVGAGI. The CDR3 sequence: CASSSQGFDTDTQYF. The CDR3 DNA reads TGTGCCAGCAGCTCCCAGGGGTTCGATACAGATACGCAGTATTTT.

The chain has TRBV11-2 and TRBJ2-2, with a possible D match to TRBD1 (6 bases). There are 15 residues in the CDR3. Trimming left V 4 bases short and J 4 bases short, with 13 bases between. Germline V gene lookup returns CDR1 SGHAT and CDR2 FQNNGV. The CDR3 loop reads CASSWTDTITGELFF. CDR3 in DNA: TGTGCCAGCAGCTGGACAGATACGATCACCGGGGAGCTGTTTTTT. The full variable domain, rest sourced from reference TRBV11-2 and TRBJ2-2, is EAGVAQSPRYKIIEKRQSVAFWCNPISGHATLYWYQQILGQGPKLLIQFQNNGVVDDSQLPKDRFSAERLKGVDSTLKIQPAKLEDSAVYLCASSWTDTITGELFFGEGSRLTVL.

This chain links TRBV30 with TRBJ1-3; D is ambiguous. Per the germline V gene, CDR1 is GTSNPN and CDR2 is SVGIG (reference sequence). CDR3 length equals 11 residues. Trimming shortened V by 7 bases and J by 2 bases, and 6 bases separated the two germline ends. CDR3 bases: TGTGCCTACTATACTGGAAACACCATATATTTT. Its protein is CAYYTGNTIYF. Complete variable domain (other parts from reference TRBV30 and TRBJ1-3): SQTIHQWPATLVQPVGSPLSLECTVEGTSNPNLYWYRQAAGRGLQLLFYSVGIGQISSEVPQNLSASRPQDRQFILSSKKLLLSDSGFYLCAYYTGNTIYFGEGSWLTVV.

Here the CDR3 reads CASSAVRGQETQYF. The CDR3 DNA reads as TGTGCCAGCTCTGCGGTCAGGGGCCAAGAGACCCAGTACTTC. The rearrangement joins TRBV7-9 to TRBJ2-5; D is possibly TRBD1 (6 bases). With 8 bases removed from V and 1 base from J, the gap between germline ends came to 14 bases. The CDR3 covers 14 residues. Looked up from germline, CDR1 is SEHNR and CDR2 is FQNEAQ (reference sequence).

This rearrangement joins TRBV7-3 to TRBJ1-2; a weak D match, TRBD1 (5 bases). Between the trimmed V and J ends, which lost 2 bases and 7 bases, there was a span of 14 bases. CDR1 and CDR2 (germline): SGHTA, FQGTGA. The CDR3 is made up of 14 amino acids. The chain's CDR3 is CASSLDPTGGGYTF. DNA of the CDR3: TGTGCCAGCAGCTTAGACCCCACCGGGGGTGGCTACACCTTC.

V and J are TRBV29-1 and TRBJ2-1; TRBD2 aligns across 13 bases. Unmatched junction bases numbered 15, after V lost 7 bases and J lost 9 bases. The CDR3 length is 16 residues. Germline V gene lookup returns CDR1 SQVTM and CDR2 ANQGSEA. The CDR3 protein is CSAQPVGTSGMGEQFF. In DNA, the CDR3 is TGCAGCGCCCAACCAGTTGGGACTAGCGGGATGGGTGAGCAGTTCTTC.

This clone has just a few counts. The chain recombines TRBV7-9 with TRBJ2-1; the match to TRBD2 covers 8 bases. CDR1 and CDR2 (germline): SEHNR, FQNEAQ (reference sequence). The J segment lost 7 bases and the V segment lost 6 bases, leaving 14 bases of the junction unmatched. The CDR3 is 16 residues long. The chain's CDR3 is CASRPTIAGRGNEQFF. Written as DNA, the CDR3 is TGTGCCAGCAGGCCTACTATTGCCGGGAGGGGGAATGAGCAGTTCTTC. The full variable domain, completed using reference TRBV7-9 and TRBJ2-1, is DTGVSQNPRHKITKRGQNVTFRCDPISEHNRLYWYRQTLGQGPEFLTYFQNEAQLEKSRLLSDRFSAERPKGSFSTLEIQRTEQGDSAMYLCASRPTIAGRGNEQFFGPGTRLTVL.

The V call is TRBV5-4, the J call TRBJ1-2; D is perhaps TRBD1 (6 bases). The CDR3 has 13 amino acids. V was cut by 4 bases and J by 5 bases, with 12 bases left in between. Germline V gives CDR1 SGHNT, CDR2 YYREEE (reference sequence). The CDR3: CASSNRDIYGYTF. For the CDR3, the DNA is TGTGCCAGCAGCAACCGGGACATTTATGGCTACACCTTC.

The chain employs TRBV19 and TRBJ1-3; 7 positions match TRBD1. Trimming removed 7 bases from V and 4 bases from J; junction bases left unmatched: 7. CDR1 and CDR2 (germline): LNHDA, SQIVND (reference sequence). The length of the CDR3 is 14 residues. CDR3 sequence: CASTAEGQGNTIYF. In DNA form, the CDR3 reads TGTGCCAGTACGGCGGAGGGACAGGGAAACACCATATATTTT.

The chain's CDR3 is CASRVDREANYGYTF. The CDR3 DNA reads TGTGCCAGCAGAGTCGACAGGGAAGCTAACTATGGCTACACCTTC. The chain joins TRBV2 to TRBJ1-2; TRBD1 matches 7 bases. Trimming removed 6 bases from V and 0 bases from J; junction bases left unmatched: 7. The length of the CDR3 is 15 residues. Germline assignment: CDR1 SNHLY and CDR2 FYNNEI.

The rearrangement uses TRBV19 and TRBJ1-2; D not resolved. Germline CDR1 and CDR2: LNHDA and SQIVND (reference sequence). Trimming cost V 2 bases and J 0 bases, with 10 bases left between them. The CDR3 runs to 15 residues. As DNA, the CDR3 is TGTGCCAGTAGTATATTACAGACAACTAACTATGGCTACACCTTC. This codes for CASSILQTTNYGYTF. The variable domain in full, with the rest retrieved from reference TRBV19 and TRBJ1-2, is DGGITQSPKYLFRKEGQNVTLSCEQNLNHDAMYWYRQDPGQGLRLIYYSQIVNDFQKGDIAEGYSVSREKKESFPLTVTSAQKNPTAFYLCASSILQTTNYGYTFGSGTRLTVV.

The chain joins TRBV12-3 or TRBV12-4 to TRBJ2-7, with D unclear. This CDR3 is built from 12 residues. Trimming removed 6 bases from V and 3 bases from J, with 9 bases in between. The CDR3 protein is CASSTFGYEQYF. In DNA form, the CDR3 reads TGTGCCAGCAGCACTTTCGGCTACGAGCAGTACTTC.

V is TRBV19 and J is TRBJ1-2, with TRBD1 as a possible D gene (5 bases). Germline CDR1 is LNHDA and CDR2 is SQIVND (reference sequence). The CDR3 loop spans 14 amino acids. Trimming removed 5 bases from V and 3 bases from J, with 13 bases in between. The CDR3 DNA follows: TGTGCCAGTAGTTCCCCGGGGGGAGACTATGGCTACACCTTC. Residues: CASSSPGGDYGYTF.

The chain couples TRBV5-4 to TRBJ1-2; tentative D call: TRBD1 (6 bases). The CDR3 is 15 residues long. Germline CDR1 is SGHNT and CDR2 is YYREEE (reference sequence). V lost 0 bases and J 8 bases, leaving 17 bases between the germline ends. This chain's CDR3 is CASSLDLAGEGGYTF. The CDR3 DNA sequence: TGTGCCAGCAGCTTGGACTTGGCAGGGGAAGGAGGCTACACCTTC.

V and J are TRBV7-9 and TRBJ2-3, with 12 bases aligning to TRBD2. CDR3 size: 17 residues. V shed 3 bases and J 5 bases; nucleotides not matched to a gene: 9. Looked up from germline, CDR1 is SEHNR and CDR2 is FQNEAQ (reference sequence). CDR3 bases: TGTGCCAGCAGCTTGGCTACTAGCGGGAGGTATAGAGATACGCAGTATTTT. The encoded protein is CASSLATSGRYRDTQYF. The whole variable domain, remainder taken from reference TRBV7-9 and TRBJ2-3, is DTGVSQNPRHKITKRGQNVTFRCDPISEHNRLYWYRQTLGQGPEFLTYFQNEAQLEKSRLLSDRFSAERPKGSFSTLEIQRTEQGDSAMYLCASSLATSGRYRDTQYFGPGTRLTVL.

V and J are TRBV28 and TRBJ1-2; TRBD1 might be the D (5 bases). Germline CDR1 is MDHEN and CDR2 is SYDVKM. The CDR3 is 12 residues long. Between the trimmed V and J ends, which lost 6 bases and 8 bases, there was a span of 13 bases. CDR3 in amino acids: CASRGAKRGYTF. As DNA, the CDR3 is TGTGCCAGCAGAGGGGCGAAGAGGGGCTACACCTTC.

The V and J genes are TRBV30 and TRBJ1-5; tentative D call: TRBD1 (5 bases). In germline, CDR1 is GTSNPN, CDR2 SVGIG (reference sequence). With 0 bases removed from V and 4 bases from J, the gap between germline ends came to 10 bases. This CDR3 is 14 amino acids long. The CDR3 region is CAWSVLGGNQPQHF. CDR3 bases: TGTGCCTGGAGTGTACTGGGGGGGAATCAGCCCCAGCATTTT.

The V and J genes are TRBV10-3 and TRBJ2-7, with D maybe TRBD1 (6 bases). Germline assignment: CDR1 ENHRY and CDR2 SYGVKD. The CDR3 covers 15 residues. V was pared by 2 bases and J by 4 bases, with 15 bases between. The CDR3 reads CAISENGIQGYEQYF. In nucleotides, the CDR3 is TGTGCCATCAGTGAGAATGGCATACAGGGATACGAGCAGTACTTC.

This clone was seen a few times. V gene TRBV5-4 combines with J gene TRBJ1-2; 7 bases are a match to TRBD1. This CDR3 is built from 13 residues. CDR1 and CDR2 (germline): SGHNT, YYREEE (reference sequence). The V and J ends lost 4 bases and 7 bases, in that order; junction bases with no gene match: 7. CDR3 nucleotide sequence: TGTGCCAGCAGCGAGACAGGGTACTCTGGCTACACCTTC. Amino acid sequence: CASSETGYSGYTF.

Here the CDR3 DNA reads TGTGCCAGCAGCTTGTTTTTGTACCGGGAGGGGAGCACAGATACGCAGTATTTT. Translation gives CASSLFLYREGSTDTQYF. The chain links TRBV5-6 to TRBJ2-3; 8 nucleotides agree with TRBD2. The CDR3 runs 18 residues. Germline V gene lookup returns CDR1 SGHDT and CDR2 YYEEEE. With V trimmed by 1 base and J by 0 bases, 10 bases remained unmatched.